A selection of T cell receptor beta chains follows, all from one sample in a study of blood T cell repertoires in COVID-19. TCRdb keeps only in-frame clones here, not all; method: immunoSEQ multiplex PCR. This table has some 510,000 clones, over 75% appearing once. The sequenced sample was PBMCs or T cells enriched from blood (not recorded which). The receptors were sampled from a woman aged 40-49 years who had recovered from COVID-19. The CDR3 runs from the conserved cysteine through the conserved F or W. Fields, in order: clone size, V gene, J gene, D gene, CDR3 DNA, CDR3 protein. D genes are given only for firm matches. Clone size is stated in some rows and not others, as once, few, many or a class when expanded.

size: few
V: TRBV19
J: TRBJ1-3
D: -
DNA: TGTGCCAGTAGCGAGGGACATCTAGGAAACACCATATATTTT
CDR3: CASSEGHLGNTIYF

size: -
V: TRBV5-1
J: TRBJ2-1
D: TRBD2
DNA: TGCGCCAGCAGCTTGGAGCGGGGGGCAGTTGGGAATGAGCAGTTCTTC
CDR3: CASSLERGAVGNEQFF

size: -
V: TRBV7-9
J: TRBJ1-3
D: -
DNA: TGTGCCAGCAGCTCCCAAGGGGGAGACACCATATATTTT
CDR3: CASSSQGGDTIYF

size: -
V: TRBV7-8
J: TRBJ1-5
D: -
DNA: TGTGCCAGCAGCTTATCCGGGGGTTGGAATCAGCCCCAGCATTTT
CDR3: CASSLSGGWNQPQHF

size: few
V: TRBV4-2
J: TRBJ2-5
D: TRBD2
DNA: TGTGCCAGCAGCCCCGGACTAGGCCCTCGGGAGACCCAGTACTTC
CDR3: CASSPGLGPRETQYF

size: -
V: TRBV24-1
J: TRBJ2-3
D: -
DNA: TGTGCCACACAAGACAGTTACACAGATACGCAGTATTTT
CDR3: CATQDSYTDTQYF

size: -
V: TRBV11-3
J: TRBJ2-5
D: TRBD2
DNA: TGTGCCAGCAGCCCAGCCGGGACTAGCTCTCAAGAGACCCAGTACTTC
CDR3: CASSPAGTSSQETQYF

size: -
V: TRBV10-1
J: TRBJ2-4
D: TRBD2
DNA: TGCGCCAGCAGTGAGACCCCTAGCGGGAGAGAGTATCTAGCCAAAAACATTCAGTACTTC
CDR3: CASSETPSGREYLAKNIQYF

size: -
V: TRBV6-5
J: TRBJ1-2
D: TRBD1
DNA: TGTGCCAGCAGGAGACAGGGGGGAGCTAACTATGGCTACACCTTC
CDR3: CASRRQGGANYGYTF

size: -
V: TRBV6-5
J: TRBJ2-7
D: TRBD1
DNA: TGTGCCAGCAGTTACCCGGGACAGGGGGCCTACGAGCAGTACTTC
CDR3: CASSYPGQGAYEQYF

size: -
V: TRBV7-2
J: TRBJ2-7
D: -
DNA: TGTGCCAGCAGCTTAGCGCTAAGGGGTTCCCACGAGCAGTACTTC
CDR3: CASSLALRGSHEQYF

size: -
V: TRBV20-1
J: TRBJ1-1
D: -
DNA: TGCAGTGCTAGTAATTCGGTCGGGGCTGAAGCTTTCTTT
CDR3: CSASNSVGAEAFF

size: -
V: TRBV3-1/TRBV3-2
J: TRBJ2-4
D: -
DNA: TGTGCCAGCAGCCAACACCTAGTGGGGGGCAAAAACATTCAGTACTTC
CDR3: CASSQHLVGGKNIQYF

size: -
V: TRBV5-1
J: TRBJ1-1
D: TRBD1
DNA: TGCGCCAGCAGCTTGCTGCAGGGGGCGGTCACTGAAGCTTTCTTT
CDR3: CASSLLQGAVTEAFF

size: once
V: TRBV21-1
J: TRBJ2-3
D: -
DNA: TGTGCCAGCAGCAAAGCATTGGACAGGGTGGGCGCAGATACGCAGTATTTT
CDR3: CASSKALDRVGADTQYF

size: -
V: TRBV6-5
J: TRBJ2-1
D: TRBD1
DNA: TGTGCCAGCAGTACCAGACAGGGCTCCTACAATGAGCAGTTCTTC
CDR3: CASSTRQGSYNEQFF

size: -
V: TRBV5-1
J: TRBJ2-1
D: TRBD1
DNA: TGCGCCAGCAGCCCCGCTAGACCAGGGGGCAATGAGCAGTTCTTC
CDR3: CASSPARPGGNEQFF

size: -
V: TRBV18
J: TRBJ2-3
D: -
DNA: TGTGCCAGCTCACCAACCGGGTCGAGCGGCCTGACAGATACGCAGTATTTT
CDR3: CASSPTGSSGLTDTQYF

size: -
V: TRBV19
J: TRBJ1-3
D: -
DNA: TGTGCCAGTAGTGAAGTCAGGGGCAGCCGCGGGGGAAACACCATATATTTT
CDR3: CASSEVRGSRGGNTIYF

size: -
V: TRBV14
J: TRBJ1-2
D: -
DNA: TGTGCCAGCAGCCAAGATCTGTTGTGGGGGCTGAACTATGGCTACACCTTC
CDR3: CASSQDLLWGLNYGYTF

size: -
V: TRBV6-1
J: TRBJ2-7
D: -
DNA: TGTGCCAGCAGATCGGGACAAACGTACGAGCAGTACTTC
CDR3: CASRSGQTYEQYF

size: few
V: TRBV11-3
J: TRBJ1-1
D: -
DNA: TGTGCCAGCAACTCCCCGGGGGGAGAAAACACTGAAGCTTTCTTT
CDR3: CASNSPGGENTEAFF

size: few
V: TRBV3-1/TRBV3-2
J: TRBJ1-2
D: -
DNA: TGTGCCAGCAGCCAATCGGTTCGGGGGTTCGATGGCTACACCTTC
CDR3: CASSQSVRGFDGYTF

size: -
V: TRBV4-1
J: TRBJ2-5
D: -
DNA: TGCGCCAGCAGCCAAGAAAGTTTTCGGAATAGTCCTAGCGTAAAACCTAAAGAGACCCAGTACTTC
CDR3: CASSQESFRNSPSVKPKETQYF

size: -
V: TRBV20-1
J: TRBJ2-5
D: -
DNA: TGCAGTGCTAGTACCAGACTGCAGTCAGAGACCCAGTACTTC
CDR3: CSASTRLQSETQYF

size: -
V: TRBV18
J: TRBJ2-3
D: -
DNA: TGTGCCAGCTCACCCTCCACAGGGTCTAGGCCGATGAATACGCAGTATTTT
CDR3: CASSPSTGSRPMNTQYF

size: -
V: TRBV4-3
J: TRBJ2-5
D: TRBD2
DNA: TGCGCCAGCAGCCAAGGGCAAGCGGGAGGGCAAGAGACCCAGTACTTC
CDR3: CASSQGQAGGQETQYF

size: -
V: TRBV6-1
J: TRBJ1-5
D: -
DNA: TGTGCCAGCAGTGAACTAGAGAATCAGCCCCAGCATTTT
CDR3: CASSELENQPQHF

size: -
V: TRBV3-1/TRBV3-2
J: TRBJ2-7
D: -
DNA: TGTGCCAGCAGCCAAGATACCGGGGACTACGAGCAGTACTTC
CDR3: CASSQDTGDYEQYF

size: -
V: TRBV11-2
J: TRBJ2-3
D: -
DNA: TGTGCCAGCACCCTTAGCACAGATACGCAGTATTTT
CDR3: CASTLSTDTQYF

size: -
V: TRBV10-1
J: TRBJ2-2
D: -
DNA: TGCGCCAGCAGTGGGACAGTAAACACCGGGGAGCTGTTTTTT
CDR3: CASSGTVNTGELFF